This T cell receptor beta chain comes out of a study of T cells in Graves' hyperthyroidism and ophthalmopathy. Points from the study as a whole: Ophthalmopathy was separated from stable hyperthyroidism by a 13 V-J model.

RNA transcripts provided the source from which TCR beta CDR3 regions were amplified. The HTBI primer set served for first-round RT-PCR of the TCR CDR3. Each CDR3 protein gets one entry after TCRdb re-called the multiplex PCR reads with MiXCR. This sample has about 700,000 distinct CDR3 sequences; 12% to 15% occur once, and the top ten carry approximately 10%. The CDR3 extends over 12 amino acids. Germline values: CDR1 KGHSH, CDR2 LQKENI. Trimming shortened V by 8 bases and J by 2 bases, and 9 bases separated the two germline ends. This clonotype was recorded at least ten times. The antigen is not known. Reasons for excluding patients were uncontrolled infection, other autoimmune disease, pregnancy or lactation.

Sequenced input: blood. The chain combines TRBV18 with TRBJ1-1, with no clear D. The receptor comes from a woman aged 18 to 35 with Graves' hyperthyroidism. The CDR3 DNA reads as TGTGCCAGCGCCAACAGCAACACTGAAGCTTTCTTT. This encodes CASANSNTEAFF. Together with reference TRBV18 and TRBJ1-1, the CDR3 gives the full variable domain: NAGVMQNPRHLVRRRGQEARLRCSPMKGHSHVYWYRQLPEEGLKFMVYLQKENIIDESGMPKERFSAEFPKEGPSILRIQQVVRGDSAAYFCASANSNTEAFFGQGTRLTVV.